The following is a TCR beta chain sequence with its context. What it binds is unknown. Clones were sequenced by immunoSEQ multiplex PCR, and TCRdb holds only the in-frame ones, with some missing. The sample holds 100,000 to 130,000 clones, 75% to 95% seen once. The junction had 3 bases not matched to a gene; V was cut back by 1 base and J by 3 bases. This CDR3 contains 15 residues. Germline loops: CDR1 SEHNR, CDR2 FQNEAQ (reference sequence). The sample comes from a study of T cell responses to AZD1222 COVID-19 vaccine. Study results and limitations: Spike-wide vaccine-associated CD4 TCRs dominated at 160-218 and 743-854.

The sequencing here drew on peripheral blood, taken 28 days after the second AZD1222 dose. The clonotype comes from an adult who received the AZD1222 COVID-19 vaccine. The chain couples TRBV7-9 to TRBJ2-1, with 7 bases aligning to TRBD2. The CDR3 sequence: CASSLVASGYNEQFF. Written as DNA, the CDR3 is TGTGCCAGCAGCTTAGTGGCTAGCGGCTACAATGAGCAGTTCTTC.